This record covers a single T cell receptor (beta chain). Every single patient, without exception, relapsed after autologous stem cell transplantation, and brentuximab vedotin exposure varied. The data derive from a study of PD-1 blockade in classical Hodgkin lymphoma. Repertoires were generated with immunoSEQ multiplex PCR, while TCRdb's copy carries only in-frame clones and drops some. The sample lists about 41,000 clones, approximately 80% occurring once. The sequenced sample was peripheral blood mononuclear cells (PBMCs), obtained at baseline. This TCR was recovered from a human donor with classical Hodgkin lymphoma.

CDR3 sequence (DNA): TGCGCCAGCAGCCAAGGCCCCGCCGGGGAGCTGTTTTTT. Encoded protein: CASSQGPAGELFF. The rearrangement uses TRBV4-1 and TRBJ2-2; no clear D. The CDR3 extends over 13 amino acids. Per germline, CDR1 MGHRA and CDR2 YSYEKL. V lost 1 base and J lost 6, with 6 bases in between.